The rows below give T cell receptor beta chains drawn from one sample of a study of blood T cell repertoires in COVID-19. Sequencing was performed with immunoSEQ multiplex PCR; in TCRdb, only in-frame clones are kept and a portion is missing. Found here are 270,000 or so clones, around 86% of them singletons; the top ten hold 13%. The sequencing sample was made of peripheral blood. All receptors derive from a human donor in a cohort sampled during active COVID-19. CDR3s include the opening cysteine and the closing phenylalanine or tryptophan. D genes are given only for firm matches. Only part of the rows carry a size: once, few, many, or a class if the clone is expanded.

cdr3_nt: TGTGCCATCAGGGGACAGAGCTCCTACGAGCAGTACTTC
cdr3_aa: CAIRGQSSYEQYF
d_call: TRBD1
j_call: TRBJ2-7
clone_size: -
v_call: TRBV10-3

cdr3_nt: TGTGCCAGCAGGGGACAGGGGTTCTCTGAAGCTTTCTTT
cdr3_aa: CASRGQGFSEAFF
d_call: TRBD1
j_call: TRBJ1-1
clone_size: -
v_call: TRBV12-3/TRBV12-4

cdr3_nt: TGTGCCAGCAGCTACCCGCAGATGGGGACAGGGAACACCGGGGAGCTGTTTTTT
cdr3_aa: CASSYPQMGTGNTGELFF
d_call: TRBD1
j_call: TRBJ2-2
clone_size: -
v_call: TRBV7-8

cdr3_nt: TGTGCCAGCAGCCCGAGAGGCGGGGGATCCCAAGAGACCCAGTACTTC
cdr3_aa: CASSPRGGGSQETQYF
d_call: TRBD2
j_call: TRBJ2-5
clone_size: -
v_call: TRBV7-2

cdr3_nt: TGTGCCAGCAGTGCCGGCGGCAGATCCCTTGAAGCTTTCTTT
cdr3_aa: CASSAGGRSLEAFF
d_call: -
j_call: TRBJ1-1
clone_size: once
v_call: TRBV28

cdr3_nt: TGTGCCTGGACACTAGCCGGAGCAAATGAGCAGTTCTTC
cdr3_aa: CAWTLAGANEQFF
d_call: -
j_call: TRBJ2-1
clone_size: -
v_call: TRBV30

cdr3_nt: TGTGCCAGCAGCTTAGCGAGCGCTGGGGGGGAGACCCAGTACTTC
cdr3_aa: CASSLASAGGETQYF
d_call: -
j_call: TRBJ2-5
clone_size: once
v_call: TRBV7-2

cdr3_nt: TGTGCCAGCAGTTTTAGGAGTAGTGGCGGGAGGGCCCCATCCTACGAGCAGTACTTC
cdr3_aa: CASSFRSSGGRAPSYEQYF
d_call: TRBD2
j_call: TRBJ2-7
clone_size: -
v_call: TRBV27

cdr3_nt: TGTGCCAGCAGCTCCCTTACTAGCGGGAGTATCTATGAGCAGTTCTTC
cdr3_aa: CASSSLTSGSIYEQFF
d_call: TRBD2
j_call: TRBJ2-1
clone_size: -
v_call: TRBV7-8

cdr3_nt: TGTGCCAGCAAGCGGGGCGCCAATGAGCAGTTCTTC
cdr3_aa: CASKRGANEQFF
d_call: TRBD2
j_call: TRBJ2-1
clone_size: -
v_call: TRBV2

cdr3_nt: TGCGCCAGCAGCTTAGCAGGGTTGAGCGGGAGGGCGGCAGATACGCAGTATTTT
cdr3_aa: CASSLAGLSGRAADTQYF
d_call: TRBD2
j_call: TRBJ2-3
clone_size: -
v_call: TRBV5-1

cdr3_nt: TGTGCCAGCAGTCCCACGACAGGGTTCACAGATACGCAGTATTTT
cdr3_aa: CASSPTTGFTDTQYF
d_call: TRBD1
j_call: TRBJ2-3
clone_size: -
v_call: TRBV2

cdr3_nt: TGTGCCAGCAGTTTATCACAACCTGCTAGAAAACTGTTTTTT
cdr3_aa: CASSLSQPARKLFF
d_call: -
j_call: TRBJ1-4
clone_size: -
v_call: TRBV27

cdr3_nt: TGTGCCAGCAGCCCCTCGCCGGGAACCGGTGAAAAACTGTTTTTT
cdr3_aa: CASSPSPGTGEKLFF
d_call: -
j_call: TRBJ1-4
clone_size: once
v_call: TRBV3-1/TRBV3-2

cdr3_nt: TGTGCCAGCAGTCCAGGGCTAAACTCTGGAAACACCATATATTTT
cdr3_aa: CASSPGLNSGNTIYF
d_call: -
j_call: TRBJ1-3
clone_size: -
v_call: TRBV28

cdr3_nt: TGTGCCAGCAGTTACACCAGGGGCGTTTCACCCCTCCACTTT
cdr3_aa: CASSYTRGVSPLHF
d_call: -
j_call: TRBJ1-6
clone_size: -
v_call: TRBV6-2/TRBV6-3

cdr3_nt: TGTGCCACCAGCTCTAGCGGGGGTTATCAGCCCCAGCATTTT
cdr3_aa: CATSSSGGYQPQHF
d_call: -
j_call: TRBJ1-5
clone_size: -
v_call: TRBV15

cdr3_nt: TGTGCCAGCAGTGAATCGGGACAGGGAAAAATCGTCTACACCTTC
cdr3_aa: CASSESGQGKIVYTF
d_call: TRBD1
j_call: TRBJ1-2
clone_size: -
v_call: TRBV2

cdr3_nt: TGTGCCACCAAGATGGGGGGGCTTATATCCTACGAGCAGTACTTC
cdr3_aa: CATKMGGLISYEQYF
d_call: -
j_call: TRBJ2-7
clone_size: -
v_call: TRBV28

cdr3_nt: TGTGCCAGTAGTAGGGCCCCCCCGGGACAGGGAGCTTTTGAGCAGTTCTTC
cdr3_aa: CASSRAPPGQGAFEQFF
d_call: TRBD1
j_call: TRBJ2-1
clone_size: -
v_call: TRBV19

cdr3_nt: TGCAGCGTTCACGCGGGGGCCAAAAACATTCAGTACTTC
cdr3_aa: CSVHAGAKNIQYF
d_call: -
j_call: TRBJ2-4
clone_size: -
v_call: TRBV29-1

cdr3_nt: TGTGCCAGCAGCTTAGCAGGGGGCGTAGGCTATGGCTACACCTTC
cdr3_aa: CASSLAGGVGYGYTF
d_call: TRBD1
j_call: TRBJ1-2
clone_size: -
v_call: TRBV7-9

cdr3_nt: TGTGCCAGCAGCCGATGGGACGGAGGACAGTTAGATACGCAGTATTTT
cdr3_aa: CASSRWDGGQLDTQYF
d_call: -
j_call: TRBJ2-3
clone_size: -
v_call: TRBV3-1/TRBV3-2

cdr3_nt: TGTGCCAGTAGTCAGGGTTGGACTAACTATGGCTACACCTTC
cdr3_aa: CASSQGWTNYGYTF
d_call: -
j_call: TRBJ1-2
clone_size: -
v_call: TRBV19

cdr3_nt: TGTGCCAGCAGTGAAGGAGGGGGAGTTGGTCTCTACGAGCAGTACTTC
cdr3_aa: CASSEGGGVGLYEQYF
d_call: -
j_call: TRBJ2-7
clone_size: -
v_call: TRBV6-1

cdr3_nt: TGTGCCAGCAGCTCAAGATTGGGATCTCGAGGGGATACGCAGTATTTT
cdr3_aa: CASSSRLGSRGDTQYF
d_call: -
j_call: TRBJ2-3
clone_size: -
v_call: TRBV7-6

cdr3_nt: TGTGCCAGCAGTTACTGGGACAGGGTTGGTGAGCAGTTCTTC
cdr3_aa: CASSYWDRVGEQFF
d_call: TRBD1
j_call: TRBJ2-1
clone_size: -
v_call: TRBV6-5

cdr3_nt: TGTGCCAGCAGTGAGCCAGGGGGGTGGCAGCCCCAGCATTTT
cdr3_aa: CASSEPGGWQPQHF
d_call: TRBD1
j_call: TRBJ1-5
clone_size: -
v_call: TRBV2

cdr3_nt: TGCAGCGTTGAAGACCCAGGGGAGGCTTTCTTT
cdr3_aa: CSVEDPGEAFF
d_call: -
j_call: TRBJ1-1
clone_size: -
v_call: TRBV29-1

cdr3_nt: TGTGCCTGGAGTGGAGGAAGAACTAGCGGGACCCAAGAGACCCAGTACTTC
cdr3_aa: CAWSGGRTSGTQETQYF
d_call: TRBD2
j_call: TRBJ2-5
clone_size: -
v_call: TRBV30

cdr3_nt: TGTGCCAGCAGTTACCCGGGACAGGGGTACGAGCAGTACTTC
cdr3_aa: CASSYPGQGYEQYF
d_call: TRBD1
j_call: TRBJ2-7
clone_size: once
v_call: TRBV6-5

cdr3_nt: TGTGCCAGCCGGACGGGAGCTTCTAATTCACCCCTCCACTTT
cdr3_aa: CASRTGASNSPLHF
d_call: -
j_call: TRBJ1-6
clone_size: few
v_call: TRBV19

cdr3_nt: TGTGCCACCAGCAGGAACCAGGGGGCGGCCAAAAACATTCAGTACTTC
cdr3_aa: CATSRNQGAAKNIQYF
d_call: TRBD1
j_call: TRBJ2-4
clone_size: -
v_call: TRBV15

cdr3_nt: TGTGCCAGCAGTTTCTTTGGGCGGGAGAGCGATACGCAGTATTTT
cdr3_aa: CASSFFGRESDTQYF
d_call: TRBD2
j_call: TRBJ2-3
clone_size: -
v_call: TRBV28

cdr3_nt: TGTGCCAGCAGTGAAGGTAGAGTCACTGAAGCTTTCTTT
cdr3_aa: CASSEGRVTEAFF
d_call: -
j_call: TRBJ1-1
clone_size: -
v_call: TRBV2

cdr3_nt: TGTGCCAGCAGCTTAGAATGGGGAGGCGCTGAAGCTTTCTTT
cdr3_aa: CASSLEWGGAEAFF
d_call: -
j_call: TRBJ1-1
clone_size: few
v_call: TRBV11-3

cdr3_nt: TGTGCCAGCAGTTCAGGGGGATTAGCCAAAAACATTCAGTACTTC
cdr3_aa: CASSSGGLAKNIQYF
d_call: TRBD1
j_call: TRBJ2-4
clone_size: -
v_call: TRBV2

cdr3_nt: TGTGCCAGCAGCGTAGGTGCTAGCGGAGAGACCCAGTACTTC
cdr3_aa: CASSVGASGETQYF
d_call: TRBD2
j_call: TRBJ2-5
clone_size: -
v_call: TRBV9

cdr3_nt: TGTGCCAGCAGTACTACAAAAACTGGAAACACCATATATTTT
cdr3_aa: CASSTTKTGNTIYF
d_call: -
j_call: TRBJ1-3
clone_size: -
v_call: TRBV6-5

cdr3_nt: TGTGCCAGCAGCCGAGACAGGGTCAGCCAGTTCTTC
cdr3_aa: CASSRDRVSQFF
d_call: TRBD1
j_call: TRBJ2-1
clone_size: -
v_call: TRBV14

cdr3_nt: TGCGCCAGCAGCCAAGACGGCCAGCGTTACAATGAGCAGTTCTTC
cdr3_aa: CASSQDGQRYNEQFF
d_call: -
j_call: TRBJ2-1
clone_size: -
v_call: TRBV4-1

cdr3_nt: TGTGCCAGCAGCCAAGATAATAGGGCAGGGAGAAACACCATATATTTT
cdr3_aa: CASSQDNRAGRNTIYF
d_call: -
j_call: TRBJ1-3
clone_size: -
v_call: TRBV4-2

cdr3_nt: TGTGCCAGCAGCTTTAGTGGGAACACTGAAGCTTTCTTT
cdr3_aa: CASSFSGNTEAFF
d_call: -
j_call: TRBJ1-1
clone_size: -
v_call: TRBV7-9

cdr3_nt: TGTGCCAGCAGTCCTGGACAGGGCTACTCTGGGGCCAACGTCCTGACTTTC
cdr3_aa: CASSPGQGYSGANVLTF
d_call: TRBD1
j_call: TRBJ2-6
clone_size: -
v_call: TRBV2

cdr3_nt: TGTGCCAGCAGTGTAGGTTGGCGGGAGGGCCGAGAGACCCAGTACTTC
cdr3_aa: CASSVGWREGRETQYF
d_call: TRBD2
j_call: TRBJ2-5
clone_size: once
v_call: TRBV6-1

cdr3_nt: TGCGCCAGCAGCCCCGGGACAGCATATGGCTACACCTTC
cdr3_aa: CASSPGTAYGYTF
d_call: TRBD1
j_call: TRBJ1-2
clone_size: -
v_call: TRBV5-1

cdr3_nt: TGTGCCAGCAGCTTTGCAGCGGGAGTGGATGAGCAGTTCTTC
cdr3_aa: CASSFAAGVDEQFF
d_call: TRBD2
j_call: TRBJ2-1
clone_size: -
v_call: TRBV7-2

cdr3_nt: TGTGCCAGCAGCTTGGGTTCTTCCTTCACAGATACGCAGTATTTT
cdr3_aa: CASSLGSSFTDTQYF
d_call: -
j_call: TRBJ2-3
clone_size: few
v_call: TRBV5-6

cdr3_nt: TGTGCCAGCAGCCAACTTTCTCCGAATTCACCCCTCCACTTT
cdr3_aa: CASSQLSPNSPLHF
d_call: -
j_call: TRBJ1-6
clone_size: -
v_call: TRBV3-1/TRBV3-2

cdr3_nt: TGTGCCAGCAGTTTCCCTCGACACCTTCGGAACACCGGGGAGCTGTTTTTT
cdr3_aa: CASSFPRHLRNTGELFF
d_call: -
j_call: TRBJ2-2
clone_size: -
v_call: TRBV28

cdr3_nt: TGTGCCAGCAGCAACCTTGGCGGGGGGGGTCTCTACGAGCAGTACTTC
cdr3_aa: CASSNLGGGGLYEQYF
d_call: TRBD2
j_call: TRBJ2-7
clone_size: -
v_call: TRBV7-2

cdr3_nt: TGTGCCAGCACCGCCCACAGCATGAACACTGAAGCTTTCTTT
cdr3_aa: CASTAHSMNTEAFF
d_call: -
j_call: TRBJ1-1
clone_size: -
v_call: TRBV2

cdr3_nt: TGTGCCAGCAAACGAAGGGACAGGGCCAGCCACGAGCAGTACTTC
cdr3_aa: CASKRRDRASHEQYF
d_call: TRBD1
j_call: TRBJ2-7
clone_size: -
v_call: TRBV28